In this sample, the clone carrying this T cell receptor (beta chain) turned up many times. Time point meaning: newly diagnosed GD, antithyroid drugs for less than 3 months. RNA isolated from PBMCs was used to make the TCR library. Investigators prepared the TCR beta libraries by applying iRepertoire HTBI primers and Arm-PCR of CDR3 regions. Per the study methods: The samples yielded about 60 TRBV and roughly 13 TRBJ segments. TCRdb independently ran MiXCR on the multiplex PCR reads; one entry per CDR3 protein. V and J calls and clone size were set by TCRdb, not the authors. The table includes 520,000 or so distinct CDR3 sequences, more than 10% detected once. The data were taken from a study of regulatory T cells in long-lasting Graves disease. These same records also appear under a second study, on T cells in Graves' hyperthyroidism and ophthalmopathy. That work states: The HTBI primer set drove a first-round RT-PCR of the TCR CDR3.

The sequenced sample was peripheral blood mononuclear cells (PBMCs), obtained at new diagnosis, from a patient treated with antithyroid drugs. The sequence derives from a woman in her 30s with Graves disease.

DNA of the CDR3: TGCAGCGCCCGGGGTCGGGCAGGGCGGAATGAGCAGTTCTTC. It codes for CSARGRAGRNEQFF. This chain links TRBV29-1 with TRBJ2-1; D could derive from TRBD1 or TRBD2 (5 bases each). The CDR3 extends over 14 amino acids. Trimming took off 7 bases at V and 7 bases at J, with 20 bases between the two ends. Germline-derived CDR1 and CDR2 are SQVTM and ANQGSEA.